A single sample gave rise to the 9 T cell receptor beta chains below, sequenced in a study of regulatory T cells in long-lasting Graves disease. As to time point: newly diagnosed GD, antithyroid drugs for less than 3 months. TCR sequences were obtained from RNA taken from PBMCs. The authors built TCR beta libraries using iRepertoire HTBI primers and Arm-PCR of CDR3 regions. Using its own MiXCR run on the multiplex PCR reads, TCRdb lists one record per CDR3 protein. The table includes 550,000 to 600,000 distinct CDR3 sequences, 16% detected once. This sample also appeared in a second study, on T cells in Graves' hyperthyroidism and ophthalmopathy.

The source material was peripheral blood mononuclear cells (PBMCs), sampled at new diagnosis, from a patient treated with antithyroid drugs. Every receptor here comes from a man between 18 and 35 years old with Graves disease.

The sample holds many counts of this clonotype. V gene TRBV6-2 or TRBV6-3 combines with J gene TRBJ2-7, with 9 bases lining up with TRBD1. Germline V gives CDR1 MNHEY, CDR2 SVGEGT. Germline trimming cut 7 bases from V and 1 base from J; bases unmatched to any gene: 8. The CDR3 consists of 15 residues. CDR3 nucleotides: TGTGCCAGCAAGATGGACAGGGGCGGTTCCTACGAGCAGTACTTC. Translated, it gives CASKMDRGGSYEQYF.

V is TRBV7-9 and J is TRBJ1-2; 8 bases map to TRBD1. Germline V gene data show CDR1 as SEHNR and CDR2 as FQNEAQ (reference sequence). V trimming: 4 bases; J trimming: 3 bases; junction bases outside the gene matches: 7. CDR3 size: 15 residues. CDR3 residues: CASSSRQGPDYGYTF. The CDR3 DNA is TGTGCCAGCAGCTCTAGACAGGGGCCGGACTATGGCTACACCTTC.

This clonotype was counted only a few times. The chain has TRBV10-1 and TRBJ1-5, with D maybe TRBD1 (6 bases). CDR1 is WNHNN and CDR2 is SYGVQD in the germline V gene (reference sequence). Trimming removed 8 bases at V and 0 bases at J, with 23 bases between. This CDR3 region has 18 residues. The CDR3 loop is CASGSDSSGPYSNQPQHF. CDR3 DNA sequence: TGCGCCAGCGGGTCGGACAGTTCAGGACCATATAGCAATCAGCCCCAGCATTTT.

This clonotype was detected many times. The CDR3, as DNA: TGTGCCATCAGTGAGTCCGGGCCGGCGGGGGAGCAGTACTTC. Protein product: CAISESGPAGEQYF. The rearrangement uses TRBV10-3 and TRBJ2-7, with a tentative D call TRBD2 (6 bases). The CDR3 runs to 14 residues. V was clipped by 0 bases and J by 7 bases, with 13 bases between them. The germline gives CDR1 ENHRY, CDR2 SYGVKD.

This sequence joins TRBV7-9 and TRBJ2-7; the match to TRBD2 covers 14 bases. The V gene end was trimmed by 2 bases and the J gene end by 3 bases; junction bases not matched to a gene: 9. Germline lookup yields CDR1 SEHNR and CDR2 FQNEAQ (reference sequence). CDR3 length equals 18 residues. CDR3 loop: CASSLTRAGTSGSYEQYF. In DNA form, the CDR3 reads TGTGCCAGCAGCTTAACCAGAGCCGGGACTAGCGGGAGCTACGAGCAGTACTTC.

The sample holds many counts of this clonotype. This chain uses TRBV28 with TRBJ2-7; D is uncertain. Trimming removed 2 bases from V and 5 bases from J, with 4 bases in between. Germline CDR1 reads MDHEN; CDR2 reads SYDVKM. This CDR3 has 11 residues. The chain's CDR3 is CASSLSDEQYF. CDR3 in DNA: TGTGCCAGCAGTTTAAGCGACGAGCAGTACTTC.

As concerns this clonotype: One base away lies a much larger clone, so this may be a sequencing read error. The chain carries TRBV3-1 and TRBJ2-3; D is unresolved. Near its end, the DNA agrees better with TRBJ2-1, so the J call may be wrong. From germline, CDR1 is LGHDT and CDR2 YNNKEL (reference sequence). The CDR3 runs to 15 residues. CDR3 in amino acids: CASSQDWSGPYEQFF. The CDR3, as DNA: TGTGCCAGCAGCCAAGACTGGTCAGGACCCTACGAGCAGTTCTTC.

This clonotype showed up just a few times. The V gene is TRBV6-2 or TRBV6-3, the J gene TRBJ2-7, with 8 bases that match TRBD1. J was trimmed by 5 bases and V by 5 bases; bases with no gene match: 11. This CDR3 has 15 amino acids. Germline V gene lookup returns CDR1 MNHEY and CDR2 SVGEGT. The CDR3 is CASSEGEAGGNEQYF. DNA of the CDR3: TGTGCCAGCAGTGAAGGGGAGGCAGGGGGCAACGAGCAGTACTTC.

The genes are TRBV9 and TRBJ2-1; TRBD1 might be the D (6 bases). Looked up from germline, CDR1 is SGDLS and CDR2 is YYNGEE. This CDR3 spans 15 amino acids. V was trimmed by 0 bases and J by 3 bases, leaving 10 bases between them. The CDR3: CASSVDGQSYNEQFF. The CDR3 DNA is TGTGCCAGCAGCGTAGACGGACAGAGCTACAATGAGCAGTTCTTC.